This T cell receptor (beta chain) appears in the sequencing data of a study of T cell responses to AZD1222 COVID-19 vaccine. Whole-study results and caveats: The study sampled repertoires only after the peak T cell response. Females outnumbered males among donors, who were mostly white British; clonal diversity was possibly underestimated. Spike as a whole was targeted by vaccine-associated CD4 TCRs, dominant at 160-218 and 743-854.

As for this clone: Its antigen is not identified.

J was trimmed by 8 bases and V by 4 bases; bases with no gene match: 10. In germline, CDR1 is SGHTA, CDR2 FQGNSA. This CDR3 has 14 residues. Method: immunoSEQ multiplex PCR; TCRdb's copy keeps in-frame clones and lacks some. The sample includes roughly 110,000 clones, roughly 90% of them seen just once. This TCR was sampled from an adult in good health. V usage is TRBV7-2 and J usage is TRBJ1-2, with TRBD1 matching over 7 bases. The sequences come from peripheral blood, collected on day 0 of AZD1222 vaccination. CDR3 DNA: TGTGCCAGCAGCTCTACACAGGGGACGGTCGGCTACACCTTC. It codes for CASSSTQGTVGYTF.